The sequence of this T cell receptor (beta chain) was determined in a study of post-analysis software for immune sequencing data. About the study: Patients had relapsing-remitting, secondary progressive or progressive-relapsing multiple sclerosis; some lacked subtype.

General study results and limits: Analysis by F measure revealed that same-batch samples clustered strongly together. Normalized Chao1 diversity was significantly lower in multiple sclerosis patients than in controls. Roughly 5 TRBV segments occurring more often in patients than controls included TRBV5-6, TRBV5-1 and TRBV20-1.

Unique-molecular-identifier-tagged TCR beta cDNA libraries were used. TCRdb called the PCR reads again in MiXCR, with one record for every CDR3 protein. Of 350,000 to 500,000 distinct CDR3 sequences in the sample, approximately 39% were seen once. In the case of this clonotype: Its specificity is unknown.

This CDR3 comprises 16 residues. With V trimmed by 2 bases and J by 3 bases, 7 bases remained unmatched. CDR1 is MDHEN and CDR2 is SYDVKM in the germline V gene. The receptor's source is a girl aged 2-15 years with multiple sclerosis. What was sequenced was blood. The chain joins TRBV28 to TRBJ2-3, with 8 bases lining up with TRBD2. The CDR3 is CASSLEHAGGTDTQYF. CDR3 in DNA: TGTGCCAGCAGTTTAGAGCACGCGGGGGGTACAGATACGCAGTATTTT. Full variable domain (outside the CDR3, taken from reference TRBV28 and TRBJ2-3): DVKVTQSSRYLVKRTGEKVFLECVQDMDHENMFWYRQDPGLGLRLIYFSYDVKMKEKGDIPEGYSVSREKKERFSLILESASTNQTSMYLCASSLEHAGGTDTQYFGPGTRLTVL.